This entry lists 16 T cell receptor beta chains sequenced from one sample in a study of T cell responses to AZD1222 COVID-19 vaccine. Sequencing used immunoSEQ multiplex PCR; TCRdb keeps in-frame clones, though not all of them. The data show roughly 150,000 clones, approximately 88% seen once. This sample comprised peripheral blood, obtained on day 0 of MenACWY control vaccination. Every receptor here comes from an adult in good health.

The chain links TRBV5-8 to TRBJ2-3; D gene uncertain. The CDR3 is made up of 14 amino acids. Per germline, CDR1 SGHTS and CDR2 YDEGEE. The V end lost 1 base, the J end lost 14 bases, and 20 bases lay between the germline ends. In DNA, the CDR3 is TGTGCCAGCAGCTTGACAACCACTGTACCTCAAGGGTATTTT. This translates into CASSLTTTVPQGYF.

This rearrangement joins TRBV6-5 to TRBJ1-2; 9 nucleotides line up with TRBD1. The trim removed 10 bases at V and 4 bases at J, leaving 10 bases unmatched. Germline V gives CDR1 MNHEY, CDR2 SVGAGI. The CDR3 is 14 amino acids. This CDR3 reads CATIGQGTRYGYTF. DNA of the CDR3: TGTGCCACCATAGGACAGGGGACTCGCTATGGCTACACCTTC.

This clone was counted at least ten times. V gene TRBV7-6 combines with J gene TRBJ1-2; tentatively, D is TRBD1 (5 bases). V gave up 5 bases and J gave up 7 bases, with 17 bases separating them. Per germline, CDR1 SGHVS and CDR2 FNYEAQ. The CDR3 runs 14 residues. This CDR3 reads CASSQMTAGGGYTF. In DNA form, the CDR3 reads TGTGCCAGCAGCCAGATGACAGCTGGGGGTGGCTACACCTTC.

The chain uses TRBV27 and TRBJ1-5; no firm D call. Germline V gene lookup returns CDR1 MNHEY and CDR2 SMNVEV (reference sequence). Trimming removed 6 bases at V and 0 bases at J, with 6 bases between. CDR3 length: 13 residues. The CDR3: CASRGNSNQPQHF. CDR3 sequence (DNA): TGTGCCAGCAGGGGGAATAGCAATCAGCCCCAGCATTTT.

V usage is TRBV20-1 and J usage is TRBJ1-1, with D uncertain. CDR1 and CDR2 from the germline V gene are DFQATT and SNEGSKA (reference sequence). The CDR3 contains 11 residues. The V and J ends lost 0 bases and 5 bases respectively, with 4 bases between them. The CDR3 loop is CSARDYTEAFF. CDR3 nucleotide sequence: TGCAGTGCTAGAGATTATACTGAAGCTTTCTTT.

V is TRBV11-3 and J is TRBJ2-5; D could derive from TRBD1 or TRBD2 (5 bases each). The V gene lost 2 bases and the J gene lost 4 bases, with 17 bases spanning the gap. This CDR3 spans 16 amino acids. The germline gives CDR1 SGHNT, CDR2 YENEEA. For the CDR3, the DNA is TGTGCCAGCAGCTTAACTTGGGGGAATTATAGAGAGACCCAGTACTTC. Protein product: CASSLTWGNYRETQYF.

Regarding this clone: Other nucleotide sequences from this sample produce the same CDR3. The rearrangement uses TRBV20-1 and TRBJ2-7, with 7 bases lining up with TRBD2. This CDR3 is built from 11 residues. Looked up from germline, CDR1 is DFQATT and CDR2 is SNEGSKA (reference sequence). V lost 3 bases to trimming and J lost 4 bases; unmatched junction nucleotides: 0. The CDR3 sequence: CSARRGYEQYF. DNA for the CDR3: TGCAGTGCTAGGCGGGGGTACGAGCAGTACTTC.

The chain couples TRBV5-1 to TRBJ2-5; 8 bases map to TRBD1. J was trimmed by 3 bases and V by 4 bases; bases with no gene match: 2. Germline loops: CDR1 SGHRS, CDR2 YFSETQ. The CDR3 loop spans 13 amino acids. The DNA of the CDR3 is TGCGCCAGCAGCAAGACAGGGGAAGAGACCCAGTACTTC. This translates into CASSKTGEETQYF.

V and J are TRBV7-6 and TRBJ2-2, with a weak D call TRBD1 (5 bases). The J call is uncertain, as TRBJ1-3 better fits the DNA end. The CDR3 is 15 residues long. Germline assignment: CDR1 SGHVS and CDR2 FNYEAQ. In DNA, the CDR3 is TGTGCCAGCAGCTTGGGACCTGGGGGTGGAAACACCATATATTTT. This gives the protein CASSLGPGGGNTIYF.

This chain connects TRBV13 to TRBJ1-1, with D perhaps matching TRBD1 (5 bases). CDR3 length equals 13 residues. Germline V lookup: CDR1 PRHDT, CDR2 FYEKMQ (reference sequence). V shed 5 bases and J shed 1 base, with 8 bases lying between them. The CDR3 nucleotides read TGTGCCAGCAGCACCCAGGGGAACACTGAAGCTTTCTTT. It specifies CASSTQGNTEAFF.

The chain combines TRBV7-3 with TRBJ1-1; the D gene is possibly TRBD1 (5 bases). The CDR3 loop spans 16 amino acids. V was pared by 2 bases and J by 3 bases, with 16 bases between. CDR1 is SGHTA, CDR2 FQGTGA, per germline. CDR3 coding DNA: TGTGCCAGCAGCTTATGGCCAGCAAAAGGGGACACTGAAGCTTTCTTT. Encoded protein: CASSLWPAKGDTEAFF. Full variable domain (missing parts from reference TRBV7-3 and TRBJ1-1): GAGVSQTPSNKVTEKGKYVELRCDPISGHTALYWYRQSLGQGPEFLIYFQGTGAADDSGLPNDRFFAVRPEGSVSTLKIQRTERGDSAVYLCASSLWPAKGDTEAFFGQGTRLTVV.

CDR3 residues: CATSRVGTGSIINQPQHF. For the CDR3, the DNA is TGTGCCACCAGCAGAGTAGGGACAGGGTCAATAATCAATCAGCCCCAGCATTTT. The chain links TRBV15 to TRBJ1-5, with 9 positions matching TRBD1. The V gene's germline CDR1 is LNHNV and CDR2 YYDKDF (reference sequence). This CDR3 has 18 residues. V lost 1 base and J lost 3; bases outside the gene matches: 10.

The rearrangement joins TRBV2 to TRBJ1-2, with a possible D match to TRBD1 (5 bases). This CDR3 has 13 amino acids. Deletions cut 1 base from V and 8 bases from J, with 11 bases between. Looked up from germline, CDR1 is SNHLY and CDR2 is FYNNEI. The CDR3 loop is CASSEDGGVGYTF. CDR3 DNA sequence: TGTGCCAGCAGTGAAGACGGGGGAGTGGGCTACACCTTC.

This clone was seen a handful of times. The gene calls are TRBV19 and TRBJ2-2; TRBD2 aligns across 9 bases. V shed 3 bases and J 8 bases; nucleotides not matched to a gene: 4. CDR1 LNHDA and CDR2 SQIVND come from the germline V gene (reference sequence). The CDR3 sequence is 14 residues long. CDR3 in amino acids: CASSIVGLAGELFF. DNA of the CDR3: TGTGCCAGTAGTATTGTAGGACTAGCGGGGGAGCTGTTTTTT.

This clone was counted a single time. V usage is TRBV9 and J usage is TRBJ1-2; D unresolved. There are 14 residues in the CDR3. Germline values: CDR1 SGDLS, CDR2 YYNGEE. V shed 4 bases and J shed 2 bases, with 12 bases lying between them. The CDR3 nucleotides are TGTGCCAGCAGCCTAAGTGGGGAGAACTATGGCTACACCTTC. This translates into CASSLSGENYGYTF.

This chain connects TRBV10-3 to TRBJ1-3, with D possibly matching TRBD1 (5 bases). The CDR3 has 15 amino acids. The germline gives CDR1 ENHRY, CDR2 SYGVKD. V was pared by 3 bases and J by 2 bases, with 11 bases between. CDR3 amino acids: CAISDGGGPGNTIYF. Here the CDR3 DNA reads TGTGCCATCAGTGATGGGGGGGGACCTGGAAACACCATATATTTT.